This T cell receptor (beta chain) came from a study of blood T cell repertoires in COVID-19. Original analysis: Amplification from reference gene primers served as the basis for estimated nucleated cell counts. Sequencing was performed with immunoSEQ multiplex PCR; in TCRdb, only in-frame clones are kept and a portion is missing. The V and J calls and clone size were taken over from that table, and D and trimming were inferred from the DNA. The data contain about 250,000 clones, around 81% of them singletons. This study enrolled people aged 18 to 89 from under 25 US geographic areas. Two consecutive negative NP/OP PCR tests, clearance, or resolved symptoms defined Cohort 3 recovery. Germline V gene lookup returns CDR1 MNHEY and CDR2 SMNVEV (reference sequence). V dropped 6 bases and J dropped 3; count of bases not matched to a gene: 6. The CDR3 runs 14 residues. This clone was counted a single time.

The sample consisted of PBMCs or T cells enriched from blood (not recorded which). The TCR comes from a man aged 45-65 years who had recovered from COVID-19. The chain recombines TRBV27 with TRBJ2-7, with 9 positions matching TRBD1. CDR3: CASSPTGGSYEQYF. Here the CDR3 DNA reads TGTGCCAGCAGCCCGACAGGGGGAAGCTACGAGCAGTACTTC.